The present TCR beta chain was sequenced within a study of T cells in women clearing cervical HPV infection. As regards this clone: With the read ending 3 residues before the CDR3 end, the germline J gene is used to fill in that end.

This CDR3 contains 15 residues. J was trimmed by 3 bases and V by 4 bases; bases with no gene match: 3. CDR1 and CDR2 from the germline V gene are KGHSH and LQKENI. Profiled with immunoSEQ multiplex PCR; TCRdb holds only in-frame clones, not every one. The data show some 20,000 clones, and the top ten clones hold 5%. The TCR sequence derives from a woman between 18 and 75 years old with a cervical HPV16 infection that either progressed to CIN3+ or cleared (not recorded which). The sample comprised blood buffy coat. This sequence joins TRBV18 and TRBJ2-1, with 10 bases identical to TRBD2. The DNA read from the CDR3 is TGTGCCAGCTCACAAGCGGGGGGGCTCTACAATGAG. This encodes CASSQAGGLYNE. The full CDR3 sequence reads CASSQAGGLYNEQFF.